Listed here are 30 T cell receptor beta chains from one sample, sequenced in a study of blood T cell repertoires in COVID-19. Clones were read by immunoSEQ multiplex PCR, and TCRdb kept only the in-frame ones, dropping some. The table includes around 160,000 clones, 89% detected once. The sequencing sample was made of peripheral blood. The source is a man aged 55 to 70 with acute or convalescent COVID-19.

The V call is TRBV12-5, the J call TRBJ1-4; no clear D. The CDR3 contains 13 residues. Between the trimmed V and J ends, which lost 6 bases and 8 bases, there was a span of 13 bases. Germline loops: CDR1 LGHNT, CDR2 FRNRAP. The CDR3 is CASGSDGEEKLFF. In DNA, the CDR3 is TGTGCTAGTGGCTCGGACGGGGAAGAAAAACTGTTTTTT.

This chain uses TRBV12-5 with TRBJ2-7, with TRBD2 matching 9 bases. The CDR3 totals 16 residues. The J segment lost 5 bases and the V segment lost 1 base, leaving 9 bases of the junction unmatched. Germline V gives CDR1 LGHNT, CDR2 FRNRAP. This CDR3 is CASGLETGTSPHEQYF. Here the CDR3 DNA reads TGTGCTAGTGGTTTGGAAACCGGGACTAGCCCCCACGAGCAGTACTTC.

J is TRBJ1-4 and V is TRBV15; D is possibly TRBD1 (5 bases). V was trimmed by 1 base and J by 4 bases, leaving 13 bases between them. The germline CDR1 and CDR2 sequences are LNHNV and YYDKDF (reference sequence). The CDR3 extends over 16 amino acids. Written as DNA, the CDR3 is TGTGCCACCAGCAGAGCCCCCGGAGGGGTTAATGAAAAACTGTTTTTT. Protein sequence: CATSRAPGGVNEKLFF. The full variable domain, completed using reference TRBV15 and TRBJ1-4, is DAMVIQNPRYQVTQFGKPVTLSCSQTLNHNVMYWYQQKSSQAPKLLFHYYDKDFNNEADTPDNFQSRRPNTSFCFLDIRSPGLGDTAMYLCATSRAPGGVNEKLFFGSGTQLSVL.

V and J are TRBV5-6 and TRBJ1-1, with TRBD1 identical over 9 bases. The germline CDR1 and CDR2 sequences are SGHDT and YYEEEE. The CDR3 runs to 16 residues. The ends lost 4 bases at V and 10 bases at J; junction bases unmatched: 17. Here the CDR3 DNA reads TGTGCCAGCAGCGGACAGGGGCGCCAGGGTGGTTCGGTAGCTTTCTTT. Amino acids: CASSGQGRQGGSVAFF. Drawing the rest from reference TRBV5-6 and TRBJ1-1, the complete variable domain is DAGVTQSPTHLIKTRGQQVTLRCSPKSGHDTVSWYQQALGQGPQFIFQYYEEEERQRGNFPDRFSGHQFPNYSSELNVNALLLGDSALYLCASSGQGRQGGSVAFFGQGTRLTVV.

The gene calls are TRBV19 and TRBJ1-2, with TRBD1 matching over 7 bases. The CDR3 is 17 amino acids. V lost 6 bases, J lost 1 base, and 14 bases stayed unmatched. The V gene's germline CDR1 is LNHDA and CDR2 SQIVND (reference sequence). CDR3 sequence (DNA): TGTGCCAGTAGCAAATACTCTCTTCGGGACAGTAACTATGGCTACACCTTC. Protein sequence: CASSKYSLRDSNYGYTF.

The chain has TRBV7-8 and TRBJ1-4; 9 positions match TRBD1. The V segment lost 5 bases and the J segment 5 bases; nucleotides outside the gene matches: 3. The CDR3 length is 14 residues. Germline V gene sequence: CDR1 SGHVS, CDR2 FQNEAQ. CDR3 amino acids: CASSPGTGNEKLFF. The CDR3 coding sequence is TGTGCCAGCAGCCCCGGGACAGGGAATGAAAAACTGTTTTTT.

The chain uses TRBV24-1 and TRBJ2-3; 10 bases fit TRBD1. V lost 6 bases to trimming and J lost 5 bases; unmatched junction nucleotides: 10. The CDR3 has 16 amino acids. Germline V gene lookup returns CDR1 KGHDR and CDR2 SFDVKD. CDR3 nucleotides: TGTGCCACCAGTTCCCGGACAGGGGGGGAGATAGATACGCAGTATTTT. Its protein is CATSSRTGGEIDTQYF.

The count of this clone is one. The CDR3 sequence is CASSFKRISTDTQYF. The CDR3 DNA follows: TGTGCCAGCAGTTTCAAGAGGATTAGCACAGATACGCAGTATTTT. The chain couples TRBV11-2 to TRBJ2-3, with D unclear. Germline values: CDR1 SGHAT, CDR2 FQNNGV. Deletions cut 6 bases from V and 0 bases from J, with 13 bases between. CDR3 size: 15 residues.

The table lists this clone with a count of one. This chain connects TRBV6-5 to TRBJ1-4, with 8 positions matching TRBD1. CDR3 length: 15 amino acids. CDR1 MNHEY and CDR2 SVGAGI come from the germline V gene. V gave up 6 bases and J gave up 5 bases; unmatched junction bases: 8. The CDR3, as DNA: TGTGCCAGCAGCAAAAGACAGGGGCAAAATGAAAAACTGTTTTTT. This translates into CASSKRQGQNEKLFF.

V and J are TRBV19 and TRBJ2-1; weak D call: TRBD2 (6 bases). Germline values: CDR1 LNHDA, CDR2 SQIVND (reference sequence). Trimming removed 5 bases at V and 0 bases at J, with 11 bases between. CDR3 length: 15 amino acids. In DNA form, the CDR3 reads TGTGCCAGTAGTTTTAGCGGATACTCCTACAATGAGCAGTTCTTC. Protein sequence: CASSFSGYSYNEQFF.

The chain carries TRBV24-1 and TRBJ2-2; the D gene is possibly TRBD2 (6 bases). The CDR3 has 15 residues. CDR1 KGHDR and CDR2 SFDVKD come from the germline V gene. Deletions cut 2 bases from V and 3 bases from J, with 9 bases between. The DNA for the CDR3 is TGTGCCACCAGTGATTGGAGGGGATACACCGGGGAGCTGTTTTTT. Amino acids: CATSDWRGYTGELFF.

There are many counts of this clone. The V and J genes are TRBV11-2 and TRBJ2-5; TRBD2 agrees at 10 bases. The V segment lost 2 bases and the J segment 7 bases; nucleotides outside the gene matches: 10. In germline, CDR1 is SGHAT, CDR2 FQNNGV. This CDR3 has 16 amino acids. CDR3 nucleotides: TGTGCCAGCAGCTTACACCCTAGCGGGAGCTCGGCGACCCAGTACTTC. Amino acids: CASSLHPSGSSATQYF. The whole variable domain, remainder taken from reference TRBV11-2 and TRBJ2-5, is EAGVAQSPRYKIIEKRQSVAFWCNPISGHATLYWYQQILGQGPKLLIQFQNNGVVDDSQLPKDRFSAERLKGVDSTLKIQPAKLEDSAVYLCASSLHPSGSSATQYFGPGTRLLVL.

The CDR3, as DNA: TGTGCCAGCAGCCCAGCCTTAAGGCTAGGAGCGGGGGGAAACATTCAGTACTTC. Translating gives CASSPALRLGAGGNIQYF. This chain links TRBV3-1 (or the pseudogene TRBV3-2) with TRBJ2-4; TRBD2 matches at 9 bases. Unmatched junction bases numbered 16, after V lost 4 bases and J lost 6 bases. CDR1 and CDR2 (germline): LGHDT, YNNKEL (reference sequence). The length of the CDR3 is 18 residues.

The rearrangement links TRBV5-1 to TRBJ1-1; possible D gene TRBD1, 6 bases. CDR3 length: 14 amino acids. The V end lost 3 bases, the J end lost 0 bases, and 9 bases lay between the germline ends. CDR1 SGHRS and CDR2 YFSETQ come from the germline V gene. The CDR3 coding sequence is TGCGCCAGCAGCTCAGGACAGCTGAACACTGAAGCTTTCTTT. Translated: CASSSGQLNTEAFF. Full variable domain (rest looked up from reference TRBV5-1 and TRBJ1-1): KAGVTQTPRYLIKTRGQQVTLSCSPISGHRSVSWYQQTPGQGLQFLFEYFSETQRNKGNFPGRFSGRQFSNSRSEMNVSTLELGDSALYLCASSSGQLNTEAFFGQGTRLTVV.

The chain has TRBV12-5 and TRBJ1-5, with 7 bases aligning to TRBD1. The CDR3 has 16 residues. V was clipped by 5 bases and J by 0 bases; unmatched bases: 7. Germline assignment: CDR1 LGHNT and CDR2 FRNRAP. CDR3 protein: CASGIRQGDSNQPQHF. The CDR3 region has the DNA TGTGCTAGTGGTATTAGACAGGGCGATAGCAATCAGCCCCAGCATTTT.

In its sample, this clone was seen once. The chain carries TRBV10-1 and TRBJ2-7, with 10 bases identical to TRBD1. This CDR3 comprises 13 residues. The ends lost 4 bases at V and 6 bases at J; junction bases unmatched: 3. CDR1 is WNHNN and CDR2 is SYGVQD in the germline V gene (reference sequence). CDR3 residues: CASSGRDRGEQYF. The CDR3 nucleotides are TGCGCCAGCAGTGGCCGGGACAGGGGCGAGCAGTACTTC.

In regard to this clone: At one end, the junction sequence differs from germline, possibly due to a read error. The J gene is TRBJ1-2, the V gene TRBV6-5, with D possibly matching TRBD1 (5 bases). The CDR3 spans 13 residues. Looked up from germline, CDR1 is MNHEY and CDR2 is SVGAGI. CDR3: CASSAGGTTIPHF. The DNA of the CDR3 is TGTGCCAGCAGCGCGGGGGGGACGACGATCCCACACTTC.

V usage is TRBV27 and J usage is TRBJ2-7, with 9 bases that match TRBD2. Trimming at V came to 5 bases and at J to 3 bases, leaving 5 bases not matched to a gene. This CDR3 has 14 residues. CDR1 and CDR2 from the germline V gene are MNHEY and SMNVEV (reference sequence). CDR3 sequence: CASSRAGGLYEQYF. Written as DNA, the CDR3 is TGTGCCAGCAGTCGAGCGGGGGGCCTCTACGAGCAGTACTTC.

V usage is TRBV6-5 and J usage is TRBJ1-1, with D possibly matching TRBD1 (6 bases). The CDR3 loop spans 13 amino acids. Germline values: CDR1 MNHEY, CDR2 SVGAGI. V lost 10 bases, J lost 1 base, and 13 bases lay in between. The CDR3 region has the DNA TGTGCCACCCACTTGACAGGGAACACTGAAGCTTTCTTT. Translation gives CATHLTGNTEAFF.

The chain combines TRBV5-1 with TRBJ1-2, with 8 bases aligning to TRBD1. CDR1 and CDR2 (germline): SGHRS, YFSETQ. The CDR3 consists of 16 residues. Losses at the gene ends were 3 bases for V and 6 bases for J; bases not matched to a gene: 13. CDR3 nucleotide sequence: TGCGCCAGCAGCTCAGGGGCTGGACAGGGCGGAAATGGCTACACCTTC. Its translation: CASSSGAGQGGNGYTF.

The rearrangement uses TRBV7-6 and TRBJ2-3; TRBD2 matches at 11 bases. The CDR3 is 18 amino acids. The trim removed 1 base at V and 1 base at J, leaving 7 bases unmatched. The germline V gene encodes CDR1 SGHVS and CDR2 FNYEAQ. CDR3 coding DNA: TGTGCCAGCAGCTTAGGCCTAGCGGGGGGTCTGGGCACAGATACGCAGTATTTT. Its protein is CASSLGLAGGLGTDTQYF.

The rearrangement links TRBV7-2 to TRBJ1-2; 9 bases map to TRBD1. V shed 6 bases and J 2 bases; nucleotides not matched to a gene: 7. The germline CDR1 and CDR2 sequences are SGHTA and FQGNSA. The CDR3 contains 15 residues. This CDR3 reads CASRSTGGANYGYTF. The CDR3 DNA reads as TGTGCCAGCAGATCTACAGGGGGCGCAAACTATGGCTACACCTTC. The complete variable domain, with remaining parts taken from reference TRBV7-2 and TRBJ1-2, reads GAGVSQSPSNKVTEKGKDVELRCDPISGHTALYWYRQSLGQGLEFLIYFQGNSAPDKSGLPSDRFSAERTGGSVSTLTIQRTQQEDSAVYLCASRSTGGANYGYTFGSGTRLTVV.

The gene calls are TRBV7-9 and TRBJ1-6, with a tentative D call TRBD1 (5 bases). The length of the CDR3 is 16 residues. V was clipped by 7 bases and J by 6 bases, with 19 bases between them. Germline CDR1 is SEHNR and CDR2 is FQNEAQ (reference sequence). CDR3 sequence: CASTQWGEYPNSPLHF. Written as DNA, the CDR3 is TGTGCCAGCACCCAATGGGGGGAATATCCTAATTCACCCCTCCACTTT. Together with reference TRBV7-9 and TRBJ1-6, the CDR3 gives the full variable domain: DTGVSQNPRHKITKRGQNVTFRCDPISEHNRLYWYRQTLGQGPEFLTYFQNEAQLEKSRLLSDRFSAERPKGSFSTLEIQRTEQGDSAMYLCASTQWGEYPNSPLHFGNGTRLTVT.

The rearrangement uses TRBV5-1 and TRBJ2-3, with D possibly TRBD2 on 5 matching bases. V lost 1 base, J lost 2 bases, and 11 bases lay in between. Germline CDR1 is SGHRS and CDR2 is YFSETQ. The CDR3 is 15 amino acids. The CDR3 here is CASSLSGGLTDTQYF. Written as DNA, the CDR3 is TGCGCCAGCAGCTTGAGTGGCGGACTCACAGATACGCAGTATTTT.

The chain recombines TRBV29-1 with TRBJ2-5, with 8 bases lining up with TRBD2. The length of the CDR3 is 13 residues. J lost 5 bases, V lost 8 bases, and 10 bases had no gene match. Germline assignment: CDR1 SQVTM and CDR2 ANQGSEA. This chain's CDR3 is CSLTGGSGETQYF. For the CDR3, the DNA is TGCAGCCTCACGGGGGGGAGCGGGGAGACCCAGTACTTC.

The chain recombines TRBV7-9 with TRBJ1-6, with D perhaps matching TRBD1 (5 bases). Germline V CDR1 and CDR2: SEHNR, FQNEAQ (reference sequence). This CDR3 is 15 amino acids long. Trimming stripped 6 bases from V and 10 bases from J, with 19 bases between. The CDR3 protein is CASSLSGGKNSPLHF. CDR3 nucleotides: TGTGCCAGCAGTTTGTCCGGGGGGAAAAACTCACCCCTCCACTTT.

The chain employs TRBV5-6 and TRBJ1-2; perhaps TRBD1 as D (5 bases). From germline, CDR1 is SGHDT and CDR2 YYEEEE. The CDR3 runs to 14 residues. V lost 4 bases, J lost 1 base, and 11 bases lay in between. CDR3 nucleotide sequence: TGTGCCAGCAGCGGGGAGGGGATTAACTATGGCTACACCTTC. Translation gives CASSGEGINYGYTF.

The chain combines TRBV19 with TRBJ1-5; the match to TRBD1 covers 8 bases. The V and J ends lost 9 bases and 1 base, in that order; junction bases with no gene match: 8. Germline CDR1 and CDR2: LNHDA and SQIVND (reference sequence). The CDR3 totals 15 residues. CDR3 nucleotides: TGTGCCAGCCAAAGCACAGGGGGGAGCAATCAGCCCCAGCATTTT. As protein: CASQSTGGSNQPQHF.

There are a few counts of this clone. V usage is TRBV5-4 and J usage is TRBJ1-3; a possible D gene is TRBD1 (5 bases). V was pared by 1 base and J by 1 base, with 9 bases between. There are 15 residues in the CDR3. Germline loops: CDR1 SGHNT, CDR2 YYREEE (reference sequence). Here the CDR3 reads CASSLMGGSGNTIYF. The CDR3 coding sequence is TGTGCCAGCAGCTTGATGGGGGGTTCTGGAAACACCATATATTTT.

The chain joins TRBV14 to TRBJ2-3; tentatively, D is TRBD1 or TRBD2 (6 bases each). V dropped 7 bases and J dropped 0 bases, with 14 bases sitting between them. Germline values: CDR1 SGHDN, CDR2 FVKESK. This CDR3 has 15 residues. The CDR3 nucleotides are TGTGCCAGCACCCAGGGGAGGTTCAGCACAGATACGCAGTATTTT. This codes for CASTQGRFSTDTQYF.